These 19 T cell receptor beta chains were sequenced from one sample in a study of OX40 agonist ivuxolimab in advanced cancers. TCRdb keeps only in-frame clones here, not all; method: immunoSEQ multiplex PCR. Found here are roughly 91,000 clones, about 96% of them singletons; the top ten hold roughly 2%. Sample: CD4+ or CD8+ T cells sorted from blood, taken in a trial of the OX40 agonist ivuxolimab. These receptors were collected from an adult with an advanced solid tumor such as melanoma, head and neck, liver or kidney cancer.

The V gene is TRBV7-9, the J gene TRBJ2-7, with 8 bases fitting TRBD1. This CDR3 region has 14 residues. Trimming cost V 7 bases and J 5 bases; bases outside gene matches: 10. Germline lookup yields CDR1 SEHNR and CDR2 FQNEAQ (reference sequence). The CDR3 DNA follows: TGTGCCAGCACCTGGACAGGGAAAGTCAACGAGCAGTACTTC. It specifies CASTWTGKVNEQYF.

This sequence joins TRBV7-2 and TRBJ1-1, with D perhaps TRBD1 (5 bases). V lost 6 bases and J 4 bases, leaving 12 bases between the germline ends. The V gene's germline CDR1 is SGHTA and CDR2 FQGNSA. The CDR3 has 13 amino acids. CDR3 nucleotide sequence: TGTGCCAGCAGACCACCCGGGACCACTGAAGCTTTCTTT. Its protein is CASRPPGTTEAFF.

The chain recombines TRBV27 with TRBJ2-7; possibly TRBD1 for D (6 bases). The germline V gene has CDR1 MNHEY and CDR2 SMNVEV (reference sequence). Between the trimmed V and J ends, which lost 4 bases and 9 bases, there was a span of 13 bases. CDR3 length: 12 residues. Written as DNA, the CDR3 is TGTGCCAGCAGTTCAGGGGACGGTGGGCAGTACTTC. Translating it yields CASSSGDGGQYF.

This clone was picked up one time. This chain joins TRBV5-5 and TRBJ2-7; no reliable D call. The V gene's germline CDR1 is SGHKS and CDR2 YYEKEE (reference sequence). The CDR3 totals 14 residues. V dropped 3 bases and J dropped 7 bases, with 17 bases sitting between them. DNA for the CDR3: TGTGCCAGCAGCTCCAAGGTCGCCACCCTAGAGCAGTACTTC. Its translation is CASSSKVATLEQYF.

In its sample, this clone was seen once. The genes are TRBV7-3 and TRBJ2-1, with 12 bases lining up with TRBD2. Looked up from germline, CDR1 is SGHTA and CDR2 is FQGTGA. The trim removed 2 bases at V and 4 bases at J, leaving 9 bases unmatched. This CDR3 is built from 18 residues. DNA for the CDR3: TGTGCCAGCAGCTTAGGGGCGTCGGGACTAGCGGGTTACAATGAGCAGTTCTTC. Its protein product is CASSLGASGLAGYNEQFF.

The genes are TRBV9 and TRBJ2-2; D gene ambiguous. From germline, CDR1 is SGDLS and CDR2 YYNGEE. The length of the CDR3 is 13 residues. Trimming stripped 3 bases from V and 5 bases from J, with 8 bases between. The CDR3 sequence is CASSALGTGELFF. CDR3 in DNA: TGTGCCAGCAGCGCCTTAGGGACCGGGGAGCTGTTTTTT.

This rearrangement joins TRBV27 to TRBJ2-3; TRBD1 agrees at 10 bases. Trimming at V came to 5 bases and at J to 6 bases, leaving 11 bases not matched to a gene. CDR1 is MNHEY, CDR2 SMNVEV, per germline (reference sequence). The length of the CDR3 is 16 residues. The CDR3 DNA is TGTGCCAGCAGTGCGCCCGGGACAGGGGTCGTCGATACGCAGTATTTT. Protein sequence: CASSAPGTGVVDTQYF.

This chain joins TRBV15 and TRBJ2-3, with D tentatively TRBD2 (5 bases). Trimming pared 5 bases from V and 5 bases from J, leaving 14 bases between. Germline V gives CDR1 LNHNV, CDR2 YYDKDF (reference sequence). CDR3 length: 14 residues. The DNA for the CDR3 is TGTGCCACCAGCGAATTTCCCCGGGGAGATACGCAGTATTTT. It codes for CATSEFPRGDTQYF.

V gene TRBV11-2 combines with J gene TRBJ1-1; 8 bases are a match to TRBD1. The CDR3 is 14 residues long. The J segment lost 1 base and the V segment lost 6 bases, leaving 4 bases of the junction unmatched. Germline lookup yields CDR1 SGHAT and CDR2 FQNNGV. This CDR3 reads CASSTGQGNTEAFF. In DNA, the CDR3 is TGTGCCAGCAGTACCGGACAGGGGAACACTGAAGCTTTCTTT.

The CDR3 loop is CASSIDLWGRKEDTQYF. In DNA, the CDR3 is TGTGCCAGTAGTATAGATCTATGGGGACGGAAAGAAGATACGCAGTATTTT. The gene calls are TRBV19 and TRBJ2-3; D is perhaps TRBD1 or TRBD2 (5 bases each). The CDR3 covers 17 residues. Germline CDR1 LNHDA, CDR2 SQIVND (reference sequence). Trimming removed 0 bases from V and 5 bases from J, with 18 bases in between.

V is TRBV7-9 and J is TRBJ1-1; 12 bases fit TRBD1. Germline values: CDR1 SEHNR, CDR2 FQNEAQ (reference sequence). The CDR3 spans 16 residues. Trimming cost V 11 bases and J 3 bases; bases outside gene matches: 13. DNA for the CDR3: TGTGCCGGATCCGGGACAGGGGGCTTTCGGGACACTGAAGCTTTCTTT. Encoded protein: CAGSGTGGFRDTEAFF.

V usage is TRBV9 and J usage is TRBJ2-5, with 8 bases aligning to TRBD2. The ends lost 4 bases at V and 0 bases at J; junction bases unmatched: 2. The CDR3 consists of 14 residues. CDR1 is SGDLS and CDR2 is YYNGEE in the germline V gene. The CDR3 DNA follows: TGTGCCAGCAGCCCTAGCGGGTACCAAGAGACCCAGTACTTC. Residues: CASSPSGYQETQYF.

The table lists this clone with a count of one. The chain has TRBV6-1 and TRBJ2-1, with D possibly TRBD1 on 6 matching bases. In germline, CDR1 is MNHNS, CDR2 SASEGT. CDR3 length: 12 residues. V lost 6 bases to trimming and J lost 9 bases, with 12 bases between them. The chain's CDR3 is CASRQGAAEQFF. DNA for the CDR3: TGTGCCAGCAGACAGGGAGCAGCTGAGCAGTTCTTC.

The CDR3 is CASSPHQGANSPLHF. In DNA form, the CDR3 reads TGTGCCAGCAGTCCTCATCAGGGGGCAAATTCACCCCTCCACTTT. The V call is TRBV27, the J call TRBJ1-6, with TRBD1 matching over 8 bases. CDR3 size: 15 residues. V was pared by 5 bases and J by 7 bases, with 7 bases of the junction left unmatched. Germline assignment: CDR1 MNHEY and CDR2 SMNVEV (reference sequence).

This chain connects TRBV5-6 to TRBJ2-7; D not resolved. Germline CDR1 reads SGHDT; CDR2 reads YYEEEE. The CDR3 spans 15 residues. The germline V and J ends were trimmed by 4 bases and 0 bases, with 14 bases remaining between them. As DNA, the CDR3 is TGTGCCAGCAGCCCCCGGCCGGGCAGCTCCTACGAGCAGTACTTC. This encodes CASSPRPGSSYEQYF.

The chain employs TRBV11-2 and TRBJ2-2; TRBD2 agrees at 7 bases. Losses at the gene ends were 5 bases for V and 5 bases for J; bases not matched to a gene: 14. CDR3 length: 17 amino acids. Germline V gives CDR1 SGHAT, CDR2 FQNNGV. In DNA form, the CDR3 reads TGTGCCAGCAGCCCCCTCCCGCGCGGGGGAGGTACCGGGGAGCTGTTTTTT. Translation: CASSPLPRGGGTGELFF.

The CDR3 spells CAWSPPGIEQYF. In DNA, the CDR3 is TGTGCCTGGAGTCCACCAGGGATCGAGCAGTACTTC. The V gene is TRBV30, the J gene TRBJ2-7; tentatively, D is TRBD1 (5 bases). V gave up 2 bases and J gave up 6 bases, with 11 bases separating them. The CDR3 contains 12 residues. Germline CDR1 is GTSNPN and CDR2 is SVGIG (reference sequence).

This rearrangement joins TRBV4-1 to TRBJ2-7; D gene uncertain. Germline V gives CDR1 MGHRA, CDR2 YSYEKL. V lost 0 bases and J 2 bases, leaving 8 bases between the germline ends. This CDR3 has 14 amino acids. CDR3 bases: TGCGCCAGCAGCCAAGAAAGGGTAGCCTACGAGCAGTACTTC. Translating it yields CASSQERVAYEQYF.

In its sample, this clone was seen once. The chain combines TRBV7-3 with TRBJ2-3, with TRBD2 matching 7 bases. Trimming took 5 bases from V and 4 from J; bases not matched to a gene: 9. The germline V gene has CDR1 SGHTA and CDR2 FQGTGA. CDR3 length: 15 residues. CDR3 nucleotides: TGTGCCAGCAGCCAAGGGGAGGGTAGCGCAGATACGCAGTATTTT. Translated: CASSQGEGSADTQYF.